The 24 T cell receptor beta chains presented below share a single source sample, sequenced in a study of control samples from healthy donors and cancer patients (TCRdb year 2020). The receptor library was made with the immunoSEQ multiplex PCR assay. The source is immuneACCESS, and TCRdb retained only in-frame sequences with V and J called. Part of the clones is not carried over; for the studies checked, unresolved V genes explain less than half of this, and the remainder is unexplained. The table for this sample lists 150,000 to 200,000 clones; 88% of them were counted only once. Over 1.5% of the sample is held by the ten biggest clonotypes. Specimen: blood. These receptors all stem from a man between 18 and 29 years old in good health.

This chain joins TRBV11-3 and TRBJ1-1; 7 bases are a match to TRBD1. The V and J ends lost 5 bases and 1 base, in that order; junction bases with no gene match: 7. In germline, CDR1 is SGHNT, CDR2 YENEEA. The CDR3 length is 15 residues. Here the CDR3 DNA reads TGTGCCAGCAGCGCCTCGACAGGGCAGAACACTGAAGCTTTCTTT. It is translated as CASSASTGQNTEAFF.

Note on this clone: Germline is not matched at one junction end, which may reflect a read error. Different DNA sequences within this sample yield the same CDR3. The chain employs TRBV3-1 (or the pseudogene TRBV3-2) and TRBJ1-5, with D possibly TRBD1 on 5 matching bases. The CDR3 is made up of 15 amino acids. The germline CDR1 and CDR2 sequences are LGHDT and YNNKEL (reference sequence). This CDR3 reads CASSPTGLGNQPQHF. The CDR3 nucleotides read TGTGCCAGCAGCCCGACGGGGCTTGGCAATCAGCCCCAACATTTT.

The CDR3 region is CSVVVLGQGSGEQYF. In DNA form, the CDR3 reads TGCAGCGTTGTGGTCTTGGGACAGGGGTCGGGCGAGCAGTACTTC. This chain uses TRBV29-1 with TRBJ2-7; 10 nucleotides line up with TRBD1. The CDR3 is made up of 15 amino acids. Trimming cost V 4 bases and J 6 bases; bases outside gene matches: 12. Germline V gene sequence: CDR1 SQVTM, CDR2 ANQGSEA.

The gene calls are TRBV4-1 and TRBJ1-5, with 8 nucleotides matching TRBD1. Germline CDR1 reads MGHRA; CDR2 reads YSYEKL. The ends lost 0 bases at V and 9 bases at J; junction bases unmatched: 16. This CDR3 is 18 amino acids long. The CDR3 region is CASSQESPGGKSLPPQHF. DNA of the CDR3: TGCGCCAGCAGCCAAGAAAGTCCAGGGGGCAAATCTCTCCCGCCCCAGCATTTT.

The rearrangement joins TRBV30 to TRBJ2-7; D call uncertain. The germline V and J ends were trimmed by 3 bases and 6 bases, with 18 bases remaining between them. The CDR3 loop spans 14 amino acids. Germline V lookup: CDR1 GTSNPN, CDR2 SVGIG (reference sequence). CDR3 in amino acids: CAWRWGSGGGEQYF. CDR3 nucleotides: TGTGCCTGGAGATGGGGATCCGGCGGTGGCGAGCAGTACTTC.

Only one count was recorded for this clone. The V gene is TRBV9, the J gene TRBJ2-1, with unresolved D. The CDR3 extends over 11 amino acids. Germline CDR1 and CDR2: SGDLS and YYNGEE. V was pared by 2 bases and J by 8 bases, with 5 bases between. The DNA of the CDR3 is TGTGCCAGCAGCGTGGGCGATGAGCAGTTCTTC. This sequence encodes CASSVGDEQFF.

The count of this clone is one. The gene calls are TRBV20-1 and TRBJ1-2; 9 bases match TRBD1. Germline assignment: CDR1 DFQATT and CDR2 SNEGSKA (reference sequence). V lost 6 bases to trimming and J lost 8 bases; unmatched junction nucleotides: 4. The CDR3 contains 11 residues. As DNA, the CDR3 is TGCAGTGCACAGGGGGCGGAGGGCTACACCTTC. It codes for CSAQGAEGYTF.

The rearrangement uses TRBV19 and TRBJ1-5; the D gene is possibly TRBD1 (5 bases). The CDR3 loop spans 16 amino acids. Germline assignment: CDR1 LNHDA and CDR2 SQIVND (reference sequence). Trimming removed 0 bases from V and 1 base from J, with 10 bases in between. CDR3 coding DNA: TGTGCCAGTAGTATAGAAGGGGCTCGGAGCAATCAGCCCCAGCATTTT. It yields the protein CASSIEGARSNQPQHF.

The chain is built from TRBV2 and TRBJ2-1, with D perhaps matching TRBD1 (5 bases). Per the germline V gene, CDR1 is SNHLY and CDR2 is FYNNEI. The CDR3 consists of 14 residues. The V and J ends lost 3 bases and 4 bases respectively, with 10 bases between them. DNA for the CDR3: TGTGCCAGCAGTGAGACAGCTACATACAATGAGCAGTTCTTC. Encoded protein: CASSETATYNEQFF.

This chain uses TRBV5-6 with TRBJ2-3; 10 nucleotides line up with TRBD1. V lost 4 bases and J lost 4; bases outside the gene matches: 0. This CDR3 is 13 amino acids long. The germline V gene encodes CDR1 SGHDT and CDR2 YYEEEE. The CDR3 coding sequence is TGTGCCAGCAGCGGACAGGGGGCAGATACGCAGTATTTT. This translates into CASSGQGADTQYF.

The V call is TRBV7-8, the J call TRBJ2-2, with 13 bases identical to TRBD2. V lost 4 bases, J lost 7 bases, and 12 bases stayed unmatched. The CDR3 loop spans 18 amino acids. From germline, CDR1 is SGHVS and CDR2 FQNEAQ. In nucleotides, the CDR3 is TGTGCCAGCAGCTCTTCCCCCGGACTAGCGGGGGTCAACGGGGAGCTGTTTTTT. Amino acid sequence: CASSSSPGLAGVNGELFF.

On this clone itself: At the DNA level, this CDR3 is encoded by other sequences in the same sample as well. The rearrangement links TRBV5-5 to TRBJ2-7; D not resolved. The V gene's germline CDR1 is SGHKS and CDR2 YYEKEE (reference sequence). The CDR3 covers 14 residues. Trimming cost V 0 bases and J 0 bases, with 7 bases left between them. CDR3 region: CASSLVGSSYEQYF. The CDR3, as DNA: TGTGCCAGCAGCTTGGTTGGCAGCTCCTACGAGCAGTACTTC.

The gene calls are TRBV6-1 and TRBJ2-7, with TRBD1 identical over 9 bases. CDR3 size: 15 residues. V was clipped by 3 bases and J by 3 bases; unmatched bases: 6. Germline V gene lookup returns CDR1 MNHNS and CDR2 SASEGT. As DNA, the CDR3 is TGTGCCAGCAGTGATCCGGGACAGGGAGGCTACGAGCAGTACTTC. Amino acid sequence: CASSDPGQGGYEQYF.

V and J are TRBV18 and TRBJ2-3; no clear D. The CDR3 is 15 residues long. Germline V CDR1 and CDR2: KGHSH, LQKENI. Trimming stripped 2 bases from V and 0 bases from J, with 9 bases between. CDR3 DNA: TGTGCCAGCTCACCATCTAGGAGTAGCACAGATACGCAGTATTTT. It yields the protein CASSPSRSSTDTQYF. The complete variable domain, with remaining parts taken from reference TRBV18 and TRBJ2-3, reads NAGVMQNPRHLVRRRGQEARLRCSPMKGHSHVYWYRQLPEEGLKFMVYLQKENIIDESGMPKERFSAEFPKEGPSILRIQQVVRGDSAAYFCASSPSRSSTDTQYFGPGTRLTVL.

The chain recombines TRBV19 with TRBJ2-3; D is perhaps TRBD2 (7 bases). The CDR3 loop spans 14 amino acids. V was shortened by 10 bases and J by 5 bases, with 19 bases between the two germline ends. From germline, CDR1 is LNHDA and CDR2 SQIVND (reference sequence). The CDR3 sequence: CATASRGGGDTQYF. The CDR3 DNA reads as TGTGCCACCGCAAGCAGGGGCGGGGGAGATACGCAGTATTTT.

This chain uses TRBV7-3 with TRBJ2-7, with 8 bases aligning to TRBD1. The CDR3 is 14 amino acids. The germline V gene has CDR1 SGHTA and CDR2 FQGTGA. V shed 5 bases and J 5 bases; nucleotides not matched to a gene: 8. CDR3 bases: TGTGCCAGCAGCCCGGGGGACAGGCCAAACGAGCAGTACTTC. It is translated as CASSPGDRPNEQYF.

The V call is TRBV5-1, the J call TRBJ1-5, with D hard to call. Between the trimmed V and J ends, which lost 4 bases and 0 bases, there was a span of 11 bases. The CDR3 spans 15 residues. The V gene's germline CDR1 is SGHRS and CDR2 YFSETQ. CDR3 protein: CASSPDPDSNQPQHF. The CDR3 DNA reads TGCGCCAGCAGCCCGGACCCGGATAGCAATCAGCCCCAGCATTTT.

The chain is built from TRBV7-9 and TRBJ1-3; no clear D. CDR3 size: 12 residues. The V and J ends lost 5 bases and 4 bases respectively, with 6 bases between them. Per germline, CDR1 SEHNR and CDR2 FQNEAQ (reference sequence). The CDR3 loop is CASSTVGNTIYF. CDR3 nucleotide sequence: TGTGCCAGCAGCACCGTAGGAAACACCATATATTTT. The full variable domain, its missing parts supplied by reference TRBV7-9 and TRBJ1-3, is DTGVSQNPRHKITKRGQNVTFRCDPISEHNRLYWYRQTLGQGPEFLTYFQNEAQLEKSRLLSDRFSAERPKGSFSTLEIQRTEQGDSAMYLCASSTVGNTIYFGEGSWLTVV.

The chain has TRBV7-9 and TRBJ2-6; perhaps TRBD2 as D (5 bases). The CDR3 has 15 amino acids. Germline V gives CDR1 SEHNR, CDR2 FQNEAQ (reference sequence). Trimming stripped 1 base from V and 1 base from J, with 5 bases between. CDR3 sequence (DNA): TGTGCCAGCAGCTTAGGAGGGTCTGGGGCCAACGTCCTGACTTTC. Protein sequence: CASSLGGSGANVLTF.

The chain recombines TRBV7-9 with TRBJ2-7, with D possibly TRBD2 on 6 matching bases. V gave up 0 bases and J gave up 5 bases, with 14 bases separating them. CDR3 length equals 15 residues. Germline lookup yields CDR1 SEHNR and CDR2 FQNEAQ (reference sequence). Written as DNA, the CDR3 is TGTGCCAGCAGCTTAGCCGGGGGTGTTCCCAACGAGCAGTACTTC. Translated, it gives CASSLAGGVPNEQYF.

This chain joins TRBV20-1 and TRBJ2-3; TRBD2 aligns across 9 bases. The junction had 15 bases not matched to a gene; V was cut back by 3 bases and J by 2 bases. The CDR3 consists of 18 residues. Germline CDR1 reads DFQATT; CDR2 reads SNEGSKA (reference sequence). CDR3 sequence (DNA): TGCAGTGCTAGTCCCATCGGTATTCTAGCGGGGTTCACAGATACGCAGTATTTT. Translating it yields CSASPIGILAGFTDTQYF.

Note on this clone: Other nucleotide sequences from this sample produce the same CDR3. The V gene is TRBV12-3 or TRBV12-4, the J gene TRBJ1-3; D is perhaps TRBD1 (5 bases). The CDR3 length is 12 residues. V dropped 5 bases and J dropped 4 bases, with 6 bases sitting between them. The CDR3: CASSPGGNTIYF. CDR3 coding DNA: TGTGCCAGCAGTCCAGGGGGAAACACCATATATTTT.

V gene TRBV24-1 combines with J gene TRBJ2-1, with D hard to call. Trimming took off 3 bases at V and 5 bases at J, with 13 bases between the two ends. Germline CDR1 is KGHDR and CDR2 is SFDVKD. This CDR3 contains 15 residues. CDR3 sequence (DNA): TGTGCCACCAGTGATCCCCGCAAGGGTAACAATGAGCAGTTCTTC. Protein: CATSDPRKGNNEQFF.

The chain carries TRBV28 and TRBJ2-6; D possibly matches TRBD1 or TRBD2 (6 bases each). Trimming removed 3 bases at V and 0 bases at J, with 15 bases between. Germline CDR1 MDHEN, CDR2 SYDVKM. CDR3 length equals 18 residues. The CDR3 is CASSFWGDTFSGANVLTF. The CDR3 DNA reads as TGTGCCAGCAGTTTTTGGGGGGACACCTTCTCTGGGGCCAACGTCCTGACTTTC.